This T cell receptor beta chain appears in the sequencing data of a study of regulatory T cells in long-lasting Graves disease. This clonotype was recorded a few times. Time point denoted: newly diagnosed GD, antithyroid drugs for less than 3 months. With RNA extracted from PBMCs as input, the TCR library was made. Relying on iRepertoire HTBI primers and Arm-PCR of CDR3 regions, the team built TCR beta libraries. TCRdb processed the multiplex PCR reads anew with MiXCR; each CDR3 protein has one entry. Altogether 550,000 to 600,000 distinct CDR3 sequences are present, 15% to 20% being singletons, with the ten largest covering around 12%. This sample also belongs to another study, concerning T cells in Graves' hyperthyroidism and ophthalmopathy.

The TCR comes from a man aged 18 to 29 with Graves disease. Source: peripheral blood mononuclear cells (PBMCs), taken at new diagnosis, from a patient treated with antithyroid drugs.

This chain's CDR3 is CSATRSGRVLDEQFF. In DNA, the CDR3 is TGCAGTGCCACCCGTAGCGGGAGAGTGTTGGATGAGCAGTTCTTC. This sequence joins TRBV20-1 and TRBJ2-1; 9 nucleotides match TRBD2. This CDR3 region has 15 residues. J was trimmed by 8 bases and V by 6 bases; bases with no gene match: 14. Germline lookup yields CDR1 DFQATT and CDR2 SNEGSKA (reference sequence).